These 18 T cell receptor beta chains share one sample of origin, sequenced in a study of blood T cell repertoires in COVID-19 (TCRdb year 2020). Libraries were built with the immunoSEQ multiplex PCR assay. TCRdb took this table from immuneACCESS and kept in-frame rearrangements with V and J called. Such tables lack part of the clones; where checked against another copy, unresolved V genes explain under half of the gap, and the rest is unexplained. The sample contains tens of thousands of clones, roughly 87% of them found a single time. The top ten constitute about 29% of the sample. Sequenced sample: peripheral blood. The receptors were sampled from a woman over 75 with acute or convalescent COVID-19.

This clone came up once. The chain links TRBV19 to TRBJ2-7; possible D gene TRBD1, 6 bases. Germline V lookup: CDR1 LNHDA, CDR2 SQIVND (reference sequence). The V end lost 4 bases, the J end lost 2 bases, and 9 bases lay between the germline ends. CDR3 length equals 13 residues. DNA for the CDR3: TGTGCCAGTAGTACAGGGGCGGCCTACGAGCAGTACTTC. Amino acid sequence: CASSTGAAYEQYF.

The V gene is TRBV9, the J gene TRBJ2-7; D might be TRBD2 (5 bases). The CDR3 spans 16 residues. V was pared by 2 bases and J by 1 base, with 16 bases between. Per germline, CDR1 SGDLS and CDR2 YYNGEE. CDR3 protein: CASSVGSGMLSYEQYF. The CDR3, as DNA: TGTGCCAGCAGCGTTGGATCCGGGATGCTTTCCTACGAGCAGTACTTC.

The J gene is TRBJ1-4, the V gene TRBV19; the D gene is possibly TRBD1 (5 bases). V lost 6 bases to trimming and J lost 7 bases, with 12 bases between them. This CDR3 is built from 13 residues. Germline V lookup: CDR1 LNHDA, CDR2 SQIVND (reference sequence). CDR3 loop: CASRRDPGEKLFF. CDR3 nucleotide sequence: TGTGCCAGTAGGCGGGACCCAGGTGAAAAACTGTTTTTT.

The chain joins TRBV6-5 to TRBJ1-1; D gene uncertain. Trimming pared 2 bases from V and 4 bases from J, leaving 14 bases between. CDR3 length: 15 residues. The germline CDR1 and CDR2 sequences are MNHEY and SVGAGI. The DNA for the CDR3 is TGTGCCAGCAGTTACCTCTCCGGTGGAGGCACTGAAGCTTTCTTT. Translated, it gives CASSYLSGGGTEAFF.

This clone was detected once. The rearrangement uses TRBV5-5 and TRBJ2-2; D may be TRBD2 (5 bases). V shed 2 bases and J shed 7 bases, with 15 bases lying between them. CDR1 and CDR2 from the germline V gene are SGHKS and YYEKEE (reference sequence). This CDR3 comprises 15 residues. The DNA of the CDR3 is TGTGCCAGCAGCTTTTCCCCTTCGGAGGACGGGGAGCTGTTTTTT. Translation: CASSFSPSEDGELFF.

The rearrangement joins TRBV10-3 to TRBJ1-5; weak D call: TRBD1 (6 bases). Germline loops: CDR1 ENHRY, CDR2 SYGVKD. The CDR3 length is 16 residues. The V end was cut by 3 bases, the J end by 2 bases, with 14 bases between. In DNA form, the CDR3 reads TGTGCCATCAGTGACTCCACAGGGAAGGGCAATCAGCCCCAGCATTTT. It translates to CAISDSTGKGNQPQHF.

The V gene is TRBV4-1, the J gene TRBJ1-2, with 9 positions matching TRBD1. Germline trimming cut 4 bases from V and 3 bases from J; bases unmatched to any gene: 3. Germline V gene sequence: CDR1 MGHRA, CDR2 YSYEKL. This CDR3 contains 14 residues. The CDR3 loop is CASSPQGADYGYTF. The CDR3 DNA reads as TGCGCCAGCAGCCCACAGGGGGCCGACTATGGCTACACCTTC.

The chain recombines TRBV13 with TRBJ2-1; TRBD1 matches 12 bases. Germline CDR1 is PRHDT and CDR2 is FYEKMQ (reference sequence). This CDR3 region has 16 residues. Trimming cost V 5 bases and J 10 bases; bases outside gene matches: 12. CDR3: CASSPTGQGAGGEQFF. The CDR3 nucleotides read TGTGCCAGCAGCCCGACGGGACAGGGGGCGGGTGGGGAGCAGTTCTTC. Full variable domain (outside the CDR3, taken from reference TRBV13 and TRBJ2-1): AAGVIQSPRHLIKEKRETATLKCYPIPRHDTVYWYQQGPGQDPQFLISFYEKMQSDKGSIPDRFSAQQFSDYHSELNMSSLELGDSALYFCASSPTGQGAGGEQFFGPGTRLTVL.

The chain recombines TRBV27 with TRBJ2-2, with TRBD2 matching 10 bases. Germline V lookup: CDR1 MNHEY, CDR2 SMNVEV (reference sequence). Losses at the gene ends were 6 bases for V and 6 bases for J; bases not matched to a gene: 7. This CDR3 region has 15 residues. As DNA, the CDR3 is TGTGCCAGCAGGCCCAGCGGGGGGGCATCCGGGGAGCTGTTTTTT. Translation gives CASRPSGGASGELFF.

This rearrangement joins TRBV27 to TRBJ2-1; 8 bases match TRBD1. This CDR3 has 15 amino acids. CDR1 is MNHEY and CDR2 is SMNVEV in the germline V gene (reference sequence). V dropped 6 bases and J dropped 7; count of bases not matched to a gene: 11. The CDR3 sequence is CASSGGQGAWNEQFF. CDR3 nucleotides: TGTGCCAGCAGCGGTGGACAGGGCGCTTGGAATGAGCAGTTCTTC.

The chain is built from TRBV2 and TRBJ2-7, with 8 bases aligning to TRBD1. V was clipped by 7 bases and J by 3 bases; unmatched bases: 8. CDR3 length: 14 residues. Germline CDR1 and CDR2: SNHLY and FYNNEI. The CDR3 sequence: CASIRDRSVYEQYF. The CDR3 nucleotides read TGTGCCAGCATCCGGGACAGGTCGGTCTACGAGCAGTACTTC.

The chain carries TRBV5-4 and TRBJ2-4; tentatively, D is TRBD2 (5 bases). Trimming removed 4 bases at V and 8 bases at J, with 16 bases between. This CDR3 spans 14 amino acids. Germline V CDR1 and CDR2: SGHNT, YYREEE (reference sequence). The chain's CDR3 is CASSTGERHDIQYF. CDR3 bases: TGTGCCAGCAGCACCGGGGAAAGGCACGACATTCAGTACTTC.

The chain combines TRBV9 with TRBJ1-1, with 10 bases fitting TRBD1. After removal of 2 bases from V and 5 bases from J, the junction contained 6 bases not matched to a gene. The length of the CDR3 is 15 residues. Looked up from germline, CDR1 is SGDLS and CDR2 is YYNGEE. CDR3 in amino acids: CASSVGTGARTEAFF. CDR3 in DNA: TGTGCCAGCAGCGTCGGGACAGGGGCGAGAACTGAAGCTTTCTTT.

The rearrangement links TRBV6-6 to TRBJ2-1; TRBD1 agrees at 8 bases. The CDR3 extends over 13 amino acids. CDR1 MNHNY and CDR2 SVGAGI come from the germline V gene (reference sequence). Losses at the gene ends were 6 bases for V and 7 bases for J; bases not matched to a gene: 5. The CDR3 is CASRQGARNEQFF. DNA of the CDR3: TGTGCCAGCAGGCAGGGGGCGCGTAATGAGCAGTTCTTC.

V usage is TRBV10-3 and J usage is TRBJ1-4; 8 bases match TRBD1. CDR1 is ENHRY, CDR2 SYGVKD, per germline. Germline trimming cut 3 bases from V and 7 bases from J; bases unmatched to any gene: 7. The CDR3 has 15 amino acids. CDR3 in DNA: TGTGCCATCAGTGACTCACAGGGGGACTTTGAAAAACTGTTTTTT. Translated, it gives CAISDSQGDFEKLFF.

This rearrangement joins TRBV6-6 to TRBJ2-7; D uncertain. The V and J ends lost 5 bases and 4 bases respectively, with 9 bases between them. Germline CDR1 reads MNHNY; CDR2 reads SVGAGI (reference sequence). This CDR3 is built from 12 residues. The DNA of the CDR3 is TGTGCCAGCAGTACCGACGGGTACGAGCAGTACTTC. Its translation is CASSTDGYEQYF.

V usage is TRBV2 and J usage is TRBJ2-2, with D possibly being TRBD1 (5 bases). CDR1 SNHLY and CDR2 FYNNEI come from the germline V gene. Trimming took 2 bases from V and 7 from J, leaving 11 bases between them. The CDR3 extends over 14 amino acids. The CDR3 DNA sequence: TGTGCCAGCAGTGAATTGGGGCAGGGCGGGGAGCTGTTTTTT. Translating it yields CASSELGQGGELFF.

This clone was recorded once. This chain connects TRBV3-1 (or the pseudogene TRBV3-2) to TRBJ2-7; 7 bases are shared with TRBD1. This CDR3 is built from 15 residues. Unmatched junction bases numbered 5, after V lost 3 bases and J lost 0 bases. Germline-derived CDR1 and CDR2 are LGHDT and YNNKEL (reference sequence). The CDR3 loop is CASSQGQTLSYEQYF. CDR3 sequence (DNA): TGTGCCAGCAGCCAGGGACAGACCCTCTCCTACGAGCAGTACTTC.